What follows is one T cell receptor (beta chain) and its context. Its target is unknown. This specimen comes from a study of cytomegalovirus exposure and HLA in healthy donors. Regarding the study as a whole: Usually a TCR sequence was rare, but some public TCRs were found in many donors.

The CDR3 runs to 14 residues. Trimming took 2 bases from V and 5 from J, leaving 10 bases between them. Germline lookup yields CDR1 MGHDK and CDR2 SYGVNS. With 60 Vbeta and 13 Jbeta primers, the PCR was carried out. Only in-frame clones appear in the TCRdb table, and some are missing; sequencing was by immunoSEQ multiplex PCR. The data show 150,000 to 200,000 clones, approximately 84% seen once. The clonotype originates from a girl aged 5 to 17 in good health and CMV-seropositive. The sample was PBMCs. This chain uses TRBV25-1 with TRBJ2-1; D is possibly TRBD2 (5 bases). CDR3 DNA: TGTGCCAGCAGTGAACCGGGGTCCGACAATGAGCAGTTCTTC. Its translation: CASSEPGSDNEQFF. Full variable domain (remainder filled in from reference TRBV25-1 and TRBJ2-1): EADIYQTPRYLVIGTGKKITLECSQTMGHDKMYWYQQDPGMELHLIHYSYGVNSTEKGDLSSESTVSRIRTEHFPLTLESARPSHTSQYLCASSEPGSDNEQFFGPGTRLTVL.